The following is a T cell receptor (beta chain) sequence with its context. The V segment lost 2 bases and the J segment 4 bases; nucleotides outside the gene matches: 9. CDR3 size: 16 residues. The germline V gene encodes CDR1 SGHAT and CDR2 FQNNGV. Some clones are missing from TCRdb's copy, which holds only in-frame ones; the method was immunoSEQ multiplex PCR. This repertoire shows roughly 150,000 clones, roughly 80% found once; its top ten account for about 5%. The data derive from a study of blood T cell repertoires in COVID-19. For the study at large: Donors in the United States, Italy and Spain gave samples during acute or convalescent COVID-19.

The chain links TRBV11-2 to TRBJ2-5; TRBD1 aligns across 8 bases. The specimen sequenced was PBMCs or T cells enriched from blood (not recorded which). The clonotype comes from a middle-aged woman with acute COVID-19. CDR3 sequence reads: CASSLLPGGTGETQYF. CDR3 coding DNA: TGTGCCAGCAGCTTACTGCCAGGGGGCACGGGAGAGACCCAGTACTTC.